The sequence of this TCR beta chain was determined in a study of shared clonotypes between healthy human individuals. For the study at large: Donor ages ranged 18 to 49 years: a couple of women, a few men.

As regards this clone: Its specificity is not known.

Overall study results and limits: Donor scarcity curtailed the genetic and exposure-history diversity represented herein. Large sequencing depth failed to make sorted-subset sequencing complete, rarefaction showed.

Under the authors' procedure: ImmunoSEQ only sent back junction sequences with no quality scores, so filtering was done differently. Profiling relied on immunoSEQ multiplex PCR, and the TCRdb table lists in-frame clones only, not all of them. V, J and clone size are taken as reported in that table, and D and trimming were inferred from the DNA itself. The table lists approximately 240,000 clones, over 60% of them singletons. The ends were cut back, 4 bases at V and 8 bases at J, with 18 bases in the middle. The germline V gene has CDR1 SGHNT and CDR2 YYREEE (reference sequence). CDR3 size: 15 residues.

This chain uses TRBV5-4 with TRBJ1-4; TRBD1 is a possible D gene (6 bases). Sequenced material: memory CD4+ T cells sorted from blood. Subset given: CD45RA-negative fraction. The sequence was obtained from a man aged 25 to 40 in good health. DNA of the CDR3: TGTGCCAGCAGCCCCGGGGGGGCCCTGGGGGAAAAACTGTTTTTT. It specifies CASSPGGALGEKLFF.